Below, one T cell receptor (beta chain) is given with its context. This clonotype was found many times. It lacks a known antigen. Per-base quality was not reported, and no clone a single base away is much larger than it. The data are from a study of molecular identifiers for immune sequencing clone quantification (dated by TCRdb to 2016 to 2019). As for the study more broadly: For a replicate experiment, RNA from approximately 20,000 or 100,000 naive CD8 T cells was divided into five aliquots, and four of the five aliquots were sequenced. This methods study benchmarked molecular-identifier clustering-based TCR repertoire sequencing (MIDCIRS) and TCR RNA copy counting, using CD8 T cells to do so.

Libraries of naive CD8 T cells were generated from roughly 20,000 to 1,000,000 sorted cells, with 10%, 30% or 50% of the purified RNA used. Naive CD8 T cells, defined as CD8+CD4-CCR7+CD45RA+, were FACS-sorted into RLT Plus buffer on a BD FACSAria II. To test detection sensitivity, Jurkat RNA equivalent to about ten TCR copies was spiked into samples of about 18,000-1,000,000 naive CD8 T cells. Enrichment of CD8 T cells was performed with RosetteSep CD8+ T Cell Enrichment Cocktail and Ficoll-Paque, after which ACK red cell lysis was carried out. Inclusive of the bounding cysteine and phenylalanine, the CDR3 is 12 residues long. Just the 36-base CDR3 DNA is kept, in frame starting at base 1. Ends trimmed: V by 5 bases, J by 7 bases; bases unmatched to a gene: 5. Based on the germline V gene (reference sequence), the CDR1 and CDR2 sequences are SEHNR and FQNEAQ. The protocol used for the library was PCR. Sequencer: NextSeq 500. Preparation of bulk TCR libraries followed a previously described approach, with the TCR primers listed in Table S5. The Qiagen AllPrep DNA/RNA kit was used to purify total RNA. Before analysis, reads from multiple sequencing runs of one library were combined. Processing in the source paper ran as follows. Reads were retained only if the reads had an exact TCR constant sequence, and the retained reads were trimmed to 150 nt and grouped according to their 12-nt molecular barcodes. Reads within each barcode group were sub-clustered using a 15% Levenshtein threshold, and quality-weighted consensus sequences were constructed for each RNA molecule. Non-functional sequences were discarded, and so were lower-count sequences lying one edit away from another sequence. Based on fitting two negative binomial distributions, any barcode sub-cluster with under 20% of the maximum read count was discarded. The public reads were quality trimmed at Q25 with fastp and then assembled into clones with MiXCR by TCRdb, keeping productive beta chains. Rows merge per CDR3 protein into single entries with the most common DNA and genes. TCRdb, not the original authors, processed these V and J calls. Within this sample are approximately 630,000 distinct CDR3 sequences, with less than 30% of them counted one time only. Clones ranked in the top ten supply roughly 0.83% of the sample.

On the study overall, not on this receptor specifically: A single cell's worth of spiked-in Jurkat TCR RNA was reported detectable even among around 1 million naive CD8 T cells. The naive libraries included spiked-in Jurkat TCR RNA (approximately ten copies' worth), and this RNA is not part of the donor repertoire. In CMV-specific effector cells, over 98% of molecules were held by clones above 20 RNA copies, whereas under 1% of molecules were held by such clones in naive cells. Modeling estimated about 3 recovered TCR RNA copies per cell, compared with approximately 9.5 by digital PCR, which implies 25% to 30% capture efficiency. Highly expanded clone sizes could be underestimated because identical TCR molecules may share a barcode. Without barcode sub-clustering, chimeric consensus sequences inflated TCR diversity; chimeras reached as high as 47%.

The sequence came from a human donor in good health. Some libraries in this study had Jurkat cell RNA spiked in. The chain is encoded by TRBV7-9 joined to TRBJ2-7; 7 middle bases align to TRBD1. Sequencing used naive CD8+ T cells from blood, with Jurkat cell RNA spiked in. Read against the paper, the sample's cell subset or site label means: FACS-sorted CD8+CD4-CCR7+CD45RA+ naive T cells. Read as DNA, the sequence is TGTGCCAGCAGCGCGACAGGGCCTGAGCAGTACTTC. This is translated as CASSATGPEQYF.